A single sample is the source of the 12 T cell receptor beta chains below, sequenced in a study of blood T cell repertoires in COVID-19. Some clones are missing from TCRdb's copy, which holds only in-frame ones; the method was immunoSEQ multiplex PCR. The sample has about 400,000 clones, approximately 89% seen once. The sample comprised PBMCs or T cells enriched from blood (not recorded which). These receptors all stem from a woman aged 30 to 39 who had recovered from COVID-19.

This clone was counted between two and nine times. J is TRBJ1-3 and V is TRBV7-2, with a possible D match to TRBD1 (6 bases). CDR1 and CDR2 (germline): SGHTA, FQGNSA. The V gene lost 2 bases and the J gene lost 9 bases, with 11 bases spanning the gap. The length of the CDR3 is 13 residues. CDR3 residues: CASSLLSRGTIYF. The CDR3 nucleotides are TGTGCCAGCAGCTTATTGAGCAGGGGCACCATATATTTT.

The gene calls are TRBV25-1 and TRBJ2-7, with 7 bases matching TRBD1. Per germline, CDR1 MGHDK and CDR2 SYGVNS. This CDR3 comprises 16 residues. V trimming: 4 bases; J trimming: 9 bases; junction bases outside the gene matches: 18. CDR3 amino acids: CASSGPLRDSEFGQYF. CDR3 in DNA: TGTGCCAGCAGTGGACCCTTAAGGGACAGCGAGTTCGGGCAGTACTTC.

The genes are TRBV7-9 and TRBJ2-3, with D possibly matching TRBD2 (6 bases). The CDR3 length is 17 residues. The V gene lost 3 bases and the J gene lost 2 bases, with 18 bases spanning the gap. The germline gives CDR1 SEHNR, CDR2 FQNEAQ (reference sequence). The CDR3: CASSLEGSGVFTDTQYF. CDR3 nucleotides: TGTGCCAGCAGCTTGGAGGGGTCGGGGGTGTTCACAGATACGCAGTATTTT.

V and J are TRBV10-3 and TRBJ1-1; tentatively, D is TRBD1 (5 bases). Trimming cost V 2 bases and J 1 base, with 17 bases left between them. Germline values: CDR1 ENHRY, CDR2 SYGVKD. The CDR3 is made up of 17 amino acids. The CDR3 region is CAISEVGGLARNTEAFF. The CDR3, as DNA: TGTGCCATCAGTGAGGTGGGGGGACTAGCCCGGAACACTGAAGCTTTCTTT.

The J gene is TRBJ1-6, the V gene TRBV19; a weak D match, TRBD1 (6 bases). Trimming shortened V by 4 bases and J by 4 bases, and 14 bases separated the two germline ends. Looked up from germline, CDR1 is LNHDA and CDR2 is SQIVND (reference sequence). The CDR3 covers 16 residues. Written as DNA, the CDR3 is TGTGCCAGTAGTACCCACGGACAGCCTTATAATTCACCCCTCCACTTT. Residues: CASSTHGQPYNSPLHF.

The chain joins TRBV4-2 to TRBJ2-1; 9 bases match TRBD1. Germline CDR1 and CDR2: LGHNA and YNFKEQ. The CDR3 spans 17 residues. V gave up 3 bases and J gave up 8 bases; unmatched junction bases: 14. CDR3 sequence reads: CASSQDRRQGESHEQFF. DNA for the CDR3: TGTGCCAGCAGCCAGGACCGTAGACAGGGGGAAAGTCATGAGCAGTTCTTC.

This clone was recorded once. This chain uses TRBV7-6 with TRBJ2-3; no clear D gene. This CDR3 contains 16 residues. CDR1 is SGHVS and CDR2 is FNYEAQ in the germline V gene. V dropped 1 base and J dropped 4 bases, with 15 bases sitting between them. CDR3 region: CASSLGASSSSDTQYF. The CDR3 DNA follows: TGTGCCAGCAGCTTAGGGGCATCATCCTCCTCAGATACGCAGTATTTT.

The table lists this clone with a few counts. This chain connects TRBV6-1 to TRBJ2-5; TRBD2 is a possible D gene (5 bases). Germline CDR1 is MNHNS and CDR2 is SASEGT. The ends were cut back, 3 bases at V and 0 bases at J, with 5 bases in the middle. The CDR3 length is 13 residues. CDR3 coding DNA: TGTGCCAGCAGTGAGACTAACCAAGAGACCCAGTACTTC. This encodes CASSETNQETQYF.

DNA of the CDR3: TGTGCCAGCAGTGTCACAGGGGGCGCGGGAGAGCAGTTCTTC. It is translated as CASSVTGGAGEQFF. This rearrangement joins TRBV6-4 to TRBJ2-1; 9 bases match TRBD1. This CDR3 comprises 14 residues. Germline V gives CDR1 MRHNA, CDR2 SNTAGT. V dropped 4 bases and J dropped 10; count of bases not matched to a gene: 8.

V is TRBV9 and J is TRBJ2-1; 11 bases are shared with TRBD2. The CDR3 totals 15 residues. In germline, CDR1 is SGDLS, CDR2 YYNGEE. V lost 0 bases and J lost 8; bases outside the gene matches: 4. CDR3 DNA sequence: TGTGCCAGCAGCGTAGGACTAGCGGGAACCCATGAGCAGTTCTTC. Its translation: CASSVGLAGTHEQFF.

This clone was recorded a few times. J is TRBJ2-5 and V is TRBV6-5, with D tentatively TRBD2 (6 bases). V lost 5 bases and J 0 bases, leaving 10 bases between the germline ends. The germline V gene encodes CDR1 MNHEY and CDR2 SVGAGI. The CDR3 is 14 amino acids. CDR3: CASSREVYQETQYF. CDR3 DNA sequence: TGTGCCAGCAGTAGGGAGGTGTACCAAGAGACCCAGTACTTC.

J is TRBJ2-1 and V is TRBV11-2; TRBD2 matches 7 bases. Germline V gene sequence: CDR1 SGHAT, CDR2 FQNNGV. The CDR3 is 17 amino acids. The V segment lost 6 bases and the J segment 0 bases; nucleotides outside the gene matches: 11. The DNA for the CDR3 is TGTGCCAGCAGTGTAACGGGAGGCGGGAGCTCCTACAATGAGCAGTTCTTC. Protein product: CASSVTGGGSSYNEQFF.